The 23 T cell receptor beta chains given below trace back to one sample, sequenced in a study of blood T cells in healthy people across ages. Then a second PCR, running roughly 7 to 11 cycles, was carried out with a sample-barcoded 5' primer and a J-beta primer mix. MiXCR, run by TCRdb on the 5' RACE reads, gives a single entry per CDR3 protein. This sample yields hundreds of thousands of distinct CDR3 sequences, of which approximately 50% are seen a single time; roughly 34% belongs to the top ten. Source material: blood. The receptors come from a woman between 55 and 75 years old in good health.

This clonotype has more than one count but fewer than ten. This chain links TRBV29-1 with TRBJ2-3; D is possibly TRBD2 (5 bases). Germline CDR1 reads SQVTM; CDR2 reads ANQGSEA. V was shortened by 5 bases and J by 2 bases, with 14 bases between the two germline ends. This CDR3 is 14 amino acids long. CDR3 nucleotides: TGCAGCGTTTCGTTTCAGACTATCACAGATACGCAGTATTTT. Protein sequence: CSVSFQTITDTQYF.

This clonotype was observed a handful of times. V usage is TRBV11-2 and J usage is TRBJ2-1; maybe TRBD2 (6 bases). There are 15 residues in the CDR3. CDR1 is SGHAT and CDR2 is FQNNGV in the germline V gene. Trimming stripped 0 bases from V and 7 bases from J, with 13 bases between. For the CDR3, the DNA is TGTGCCAGCAGCTTAGAGGCGGGGAGAACGAATGAGCAGTTCTTC. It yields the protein CASSLEAGRTNEQFF.

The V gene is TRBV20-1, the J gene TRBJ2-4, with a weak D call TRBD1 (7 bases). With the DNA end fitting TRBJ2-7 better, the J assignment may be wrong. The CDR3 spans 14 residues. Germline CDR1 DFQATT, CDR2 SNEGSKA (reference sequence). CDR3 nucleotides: TGCAGTGCTCTCCGGGGGACAGCTAAAAACGAGCAGTACTTC. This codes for CSALRGTAKNEQYF.

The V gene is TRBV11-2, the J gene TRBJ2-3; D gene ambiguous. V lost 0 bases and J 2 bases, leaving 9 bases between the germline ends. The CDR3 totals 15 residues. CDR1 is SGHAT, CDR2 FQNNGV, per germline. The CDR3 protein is CASSLDARITDTQYF. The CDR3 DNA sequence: TGTGCCAGCAGCTTAGACGCTCGGATCACAGATACGCAGTATTTT.

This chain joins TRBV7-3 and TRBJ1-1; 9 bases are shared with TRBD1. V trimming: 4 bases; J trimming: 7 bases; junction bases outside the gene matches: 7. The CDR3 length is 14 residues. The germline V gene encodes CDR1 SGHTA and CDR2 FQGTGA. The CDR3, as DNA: TGTGCCAGCAGCTCAACAGGGGGCGACATTGAAGCTTTCTTT. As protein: CASSSTGGDIEAFF.

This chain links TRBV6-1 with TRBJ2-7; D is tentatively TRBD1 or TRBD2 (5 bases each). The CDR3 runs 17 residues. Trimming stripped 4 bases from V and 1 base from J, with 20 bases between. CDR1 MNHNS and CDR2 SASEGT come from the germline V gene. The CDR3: CASSVRGPGAYSYEQYF. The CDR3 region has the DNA TGTGCCAGCAGTGTCCGCGGCCCCGGGGCATATTCCTACGAGCAGTACTTC.

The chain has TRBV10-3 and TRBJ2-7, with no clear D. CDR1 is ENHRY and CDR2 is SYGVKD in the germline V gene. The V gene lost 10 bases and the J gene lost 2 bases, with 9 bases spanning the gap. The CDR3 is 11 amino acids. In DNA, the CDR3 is TGTGCCACCGGGCAGACCTACGAGCAGTACTTC. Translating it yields CATGQTYEQYF.

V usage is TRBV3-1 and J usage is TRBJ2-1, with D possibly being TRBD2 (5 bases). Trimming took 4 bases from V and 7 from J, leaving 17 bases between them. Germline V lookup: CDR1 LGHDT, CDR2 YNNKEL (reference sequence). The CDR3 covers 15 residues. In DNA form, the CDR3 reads TGTGCCAGCAGCCCCCCCCCTGCGGGTGTGAATGAGCAGTTCTTC. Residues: CASSPPPAGVNEQFF.

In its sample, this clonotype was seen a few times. CDR3 protein: CASSIPPDSGEQFF. In DNA, the CDR3 is TGTGCCAGCAGTATCCCCCCTGATTCCGGGGAGCAGTTCTTC. This chain joins TRBV6-6 and TRBJ2-1; D call uncertain. Germline V lookup: CDR1 MNHNY, CDR2 SVGAGI (reference sequence). The germline V and J ends were trimmed by 5 bases and 10 bases, with 18 bases remaining between them. The CDR3 totals 14 residues.

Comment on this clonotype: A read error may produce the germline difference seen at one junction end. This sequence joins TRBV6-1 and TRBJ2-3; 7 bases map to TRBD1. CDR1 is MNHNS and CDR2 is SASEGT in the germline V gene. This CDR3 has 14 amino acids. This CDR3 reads CASGTELHTDMQYF. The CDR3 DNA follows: TGTGCCAGCGGGACAGAACTCCACACAGATATGCAGTATTTT.

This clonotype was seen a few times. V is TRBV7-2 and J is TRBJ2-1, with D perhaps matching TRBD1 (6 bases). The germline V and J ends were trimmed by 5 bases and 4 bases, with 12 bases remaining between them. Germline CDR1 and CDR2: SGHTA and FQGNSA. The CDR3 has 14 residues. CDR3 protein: CASSPHQGYNEQFF. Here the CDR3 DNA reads TGTGCCAGCAGCCCCCACCAGGGGTACAATGAGCAGTTCTTC.

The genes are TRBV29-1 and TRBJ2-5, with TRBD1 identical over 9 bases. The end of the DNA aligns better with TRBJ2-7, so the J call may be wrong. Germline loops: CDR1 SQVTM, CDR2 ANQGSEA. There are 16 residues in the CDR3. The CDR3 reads CSVAGPPGTGRYEQYF. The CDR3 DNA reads TGCAGCGTTGCGGGACCCCCCGGGACAGGGCGCTACGAGCAGTACTTC.

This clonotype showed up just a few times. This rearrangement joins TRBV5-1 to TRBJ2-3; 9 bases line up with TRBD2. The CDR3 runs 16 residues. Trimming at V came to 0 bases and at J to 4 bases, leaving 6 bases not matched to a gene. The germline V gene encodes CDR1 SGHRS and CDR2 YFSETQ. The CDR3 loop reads CASSLESSGKADTQYF. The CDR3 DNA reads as TGCGCCAGCAGCTTGGAGTCTAGCGGGAAAGCAGATACGCAGTATTTT.

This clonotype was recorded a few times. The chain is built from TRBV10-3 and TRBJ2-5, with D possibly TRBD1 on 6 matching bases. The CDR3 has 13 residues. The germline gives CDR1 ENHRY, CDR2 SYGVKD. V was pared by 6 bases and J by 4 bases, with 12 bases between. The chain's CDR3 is CAIRPGQLETQYF. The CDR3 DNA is TGTGCCATCAGACCCGGACAGCTAGAGACCCAGTACTTC.

In DNA form, the CDR3 reads TGTGCCAGCTCATCAAGACATGTTGGGAACACTGAAGCTTTCTTT. Translation gives CASSSRHVGNTEAFF. V usage is TRBV18 and J usage is TRBJ1-1; D not resolved. Trimming stripped 5 bases from V and 1 base from J, with 14 bases between. The CDR3 covers 15 residues. Germline V gene data show CDR1 as KGHSH and CDR2 as LQKENI.

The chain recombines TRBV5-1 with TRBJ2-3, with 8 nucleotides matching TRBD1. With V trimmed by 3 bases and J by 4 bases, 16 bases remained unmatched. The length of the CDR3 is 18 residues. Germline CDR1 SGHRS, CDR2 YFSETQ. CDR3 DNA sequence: TGCGCCAGCAGCTCAACACATCCGGGACAGGCTGTGGCAGATACGCAGTATTTT. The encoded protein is CASSSTHPGQAVADTQYF.

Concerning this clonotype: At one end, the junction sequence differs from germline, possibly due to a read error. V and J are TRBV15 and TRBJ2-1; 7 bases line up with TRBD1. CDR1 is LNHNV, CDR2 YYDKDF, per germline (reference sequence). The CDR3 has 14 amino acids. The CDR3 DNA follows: TGTCCCACCAGCACGTGGGACAGCTACAATGAGCAGTTCTTC. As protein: CPTSTWDSYNEQFF.

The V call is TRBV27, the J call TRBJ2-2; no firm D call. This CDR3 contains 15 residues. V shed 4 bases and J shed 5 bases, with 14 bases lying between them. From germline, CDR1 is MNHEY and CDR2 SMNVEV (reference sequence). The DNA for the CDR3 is TGTGCCAGCAGTTATTTAACTTCCCCGACCGGGGAGCTGTTTTTT. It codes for CASSYLTSPTGELFF.

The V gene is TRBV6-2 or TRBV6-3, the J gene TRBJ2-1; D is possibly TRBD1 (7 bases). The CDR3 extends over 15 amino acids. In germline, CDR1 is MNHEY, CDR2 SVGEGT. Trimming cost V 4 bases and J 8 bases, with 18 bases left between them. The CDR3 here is CASSSYQGGRDEQFF. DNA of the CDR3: TGTGCCAGCAGTTCCTACCAGGGGGGTCGCGATGAGCAGTTCTTC.

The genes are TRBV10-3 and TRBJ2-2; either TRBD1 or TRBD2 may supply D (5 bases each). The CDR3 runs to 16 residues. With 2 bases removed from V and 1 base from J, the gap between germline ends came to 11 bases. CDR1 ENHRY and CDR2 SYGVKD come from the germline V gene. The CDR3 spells CAISEGGWRNTGELFF. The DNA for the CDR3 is TGTGCCATCAGTGAGGGGGGTTGGCGGAACACCGGGGAGCTGTTTTTT.

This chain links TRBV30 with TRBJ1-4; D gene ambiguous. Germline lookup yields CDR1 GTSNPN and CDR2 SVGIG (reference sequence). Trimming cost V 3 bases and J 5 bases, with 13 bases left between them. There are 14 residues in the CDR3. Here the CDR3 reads CAWRLGRANEKLFF. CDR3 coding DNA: TGTGCCTGGAGGCTAGGCAGAGCGAATGAAAAACTGTTTTTT.

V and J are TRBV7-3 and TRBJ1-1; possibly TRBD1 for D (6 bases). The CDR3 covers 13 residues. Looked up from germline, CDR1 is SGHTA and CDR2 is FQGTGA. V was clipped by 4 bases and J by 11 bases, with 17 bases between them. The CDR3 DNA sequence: TGTGCCAGCAGCTCCCGAGAGGGGGGGCAGGCTTTCTTT. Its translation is CASSSREGGQAFF.

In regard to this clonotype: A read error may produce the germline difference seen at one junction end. The CDR3 bases are TGCAGTGCTAGGGATGTGGGACAGGGAACCTCTGGGGCCAACATCCTGACTTTC. Translation: CSARDVGQGTSGANILTF. This chain connects TRBV20-1 to TRBJ2-6; TRBD1 agrees at 9 bases. This CDR3 comprises 18 residues. CDR1 is DFQATT and CDR2 is SNEGSKA in the germline V gene (reference sequence).